The 18 T cell receptor beta chains presented below share a single source sample, sequenced in a study of T-cell memory formation after mild COVID-19. TCRdb independently ran MiXCR on the 5' RACE reads; one entry per CDR3 protein. In the table there are 500,000 to 550,000 distinct CDR3 sequences, around 21% of which are singletons. Sample: PBMCs or a T cell subset sorted from them (not recorded which). The receptors derive from an adult woman who had mild COVID-19 (a few samples of this study predate the infection). Cell type and time point are not known.

The V gene is TRBV4-1, the J gene TRBJ2-7; D remains ambiguous. The CDR3 covers 15 residues. V was pared by 3 bases and J by 7 bases, with 19 bases between. Germline CDR1 reads MGHRA; CDR2 reads YSYEKL. The CDR3, as DNA: TGCGCCAGCAGCCAGACCCTGGATCTGCCGGAGGAGCAGTACTTC. It encodes CASSQTLDLPEEQYF.

The chain carries TRBV4-2 and TRBJ1-1; D is unresolved. V was trimmed by 0 bases and J by 1 base, leaving 12 bases between them. Germline V gives CDR1 LGHNA, CDR2 YNFKEQ. The CDR3 extends over 16 amino acids. The CDR3 is CASSQDWVRANTEAFF. Here the CDR3 DNA reads TGTGCCAGCAGCCAAGATTGGGTACGAGCGAACACTGAAGCTTTCTTT.

This clonotype was seen a handful of times. One end of the junction is discordant with germline, which a read error may explain. The CDR3 DNA is TGTGCCAGCAGCTCGTTGAGGGCGAGCACTGAGGCTTTCTTT. Protein sequence: CASSSLRASTEAFF. The chain couples TRBV5-5 to TRBJ1-1, with unresolved D. CDR3 size: 14 residues. CDR1 and CDR2 (germline): SGHKS, YYEKEE (reference sequence).

This chain links TRBV4-2 with TRBJ2-1, with D possibly matching TRBD2 (6 bases). The V and J ends lost 0 bases and 1 base respectively, with 10 bases between them. This CDR3 has 16 residues. Germline CDR1 is LGHNA and CDR2 is YNFKEQ. The DNA for the CDR3 is TGTGCCAGCAGCCAAGAACGGAGCGGGTCCTACAATGAGCAGTTCTTC. Its protein is CASSQERSGSYNEQFF.

This clonotype was seen only once. The chain uses TRBV29-1 and TRBJ2-7; D possibly matches TRBD1 or TRBD2 (5 bases each). CDR3 length equals 14 residues. CDR1 SQVTM and CDR2 ANQGSEA come from the germline V gene. The V end was cut by 7 bases, the J end by 3 bases, with 19 bases between. The CDR3 loop is CSGGVRDGYYEQYF. CDR3 sequence (DNA): TGCAGCGGAGGGGTCCGGGACGGATACTACGAGCAGTACTTC.

The table lists this clonotype with a few counts. The chain uses TRBV6-1 and TRBJ2-7, with TRBD1 matching 7 bases. The CDR3 has 13 amino acids. Germline loops: CDR1 MNHNS, CDR2 SASEGT. Unmatched junction bases numbered 3, after V lost 4 bases and J lost 3 bases. The CDR3 bases are TGTGCCAGCAGTGGGAGACAGGGCTACGAGCAGTACTTC. Translating it yields CASSGRQGYEQYF.

The J gene is TRBJ1-2, the V gene TRBV12-3 or TRBV12-4; TRBD1 matches at 9 bases. V was clipped by 5 bases and J by 0 bases; unmatched bases: 10. The CDR3 has 17 amino acids. The CDR3: CASSTSGQGPTNYGYTF. CDR3 DNA sequence: TGTGCCAGCAGTACGTCCGGACAGGGGCCAACTAACTATGGCTACACCTTC.

V and J are TRBV7-2 and TRBJ2-1; TRBD2 matches at 8 bases. The trim removed 1 base at V and 2 bases at J, leaving 7 bases unmatched. Germline V gene sequence: CDR1 SGHTA, CDR2 FQGNSA. The CDR3 spans 17 residues. CDR3 loop: CASSLVRGSGTYNEQFF. CDR3 sequence (DNA): TGTGCCAGCAGCTTAGTTCGGGGTAGCGGGACCTACAATGAGCAGTTCTTC.

The rearrangement links TRBV27 to TRBJ1-5; no definite D call. Germline CDR1 is MNHEY and CDR2 is SMNVEV (reference sequence). V was cut by 7 bases and J by 1 base, with 17 bases left in between. The CDR3 runs 16 residues. This CDR3 is CASTLKVWVSNQPQHF. Here the CDR3 DNA reads TGTGCCAGCACTCTTAAGGTCTGGGTAAGCAATCAGCCCCAGCATTTT.

The chain recombines TRBV5-5 with TRBJ1-2; weak D call: TRBD1 (5 bases). The V gene lost 0 bases and the J gene lost 4 bases, with 10 bases spanning the gap. The CDR3 spans 14 residues. Germline values: CDR1 SGHKS, CDR2 YYEKEE (reference sequence). CDR3 region: CASSLGSGPYGYTF. In DNA, the CDR3 is TGTGCCAGCAGCTTGGGGTCAGGGCCCTATGGCTACACCTTC.

The V call is TRBV20-1, the J call TRBJ2-5; D not resolved. Between the trimmed V and J ends, which lost 0 bases and 1 base, there was a span of 12 bases. This CDR3 comprises 15 residues. CDR1 is DFQATT and CDR2 is SNEGSKA in the germline V gene (reference sequence). The CDR3 nucleotides are TGCAGTGCTAGAGATTTGAAGGGTCCCCAAGAGACCCAGTACTTC. Translated, it gives CSARDLKGPQETQYF.

The rearrangement joins TRBV12-3 or TRBV12-4 to TRBJ1-2; D not resolved. V was trimmed by 4 bases and J by 4 bases, leaving 13 bases between them. The CDR3 extends over 14 amino acids. CDR3 sequence (DNA): TGTGCCAGCAGTTCGGTCCCGGGCCGCTATGGCTACACCTTC. It yields the protein CASSSVPGRYGYTF.

The chain carries TRBV27 and TRBJ1-1, with 11 bases fitting TRBD1. Germline V gene sequence: CDR1 MNHEY, CDR2 SMNVEV (reference sequence). The CDR3 runs to 18 residues. The ends lost 6 bases at V and 1 base at J; junction bases unmatched: 13. CDR3 protein: CASSPKPGTGGQNTEAFF. Written as DNA, the CDR3 is TGTGCCAGCAGCCCCAAGCCCGGGACAGGGGGGCAGAACACTGAAGCTTTCTTT.

This clonotype was counted only a few times. The rearrangement links TRBV7-9 to TRBJ2-5; D not certain. In germline, CDR1 is SEHNR, CDR2 FQNEAQ (reference sequence). This CDR3 has 13 amino acids. Trimming took 4 bases from V and 3 from J, leaving 9 bases between them. This CDR3 reads CASSWRWEETQYF. CDR3 coding DNA: TGTGCCAGCAGCTGGCGGTGGGAAGAGACCCAGTACTTC.

The rearrangement links TRBV19 to TRBJ2-7; TRBD2 aligns across 10 bases. Unmatched junction bases numbered 8, after V lost 6 bases and J lost 3 bases. This CDR3 has 15 amino acids. Germline values: CDR1 LNHDA, CDR2 SQIVND (reference sequence). CDR3 amino acids: CASSPIAGGFYEQYF. The CDR3 nucleotides read TGTGCCAGTAGCCCAATAGCGGGAGGATTCTACGAGCAGTACTTC.

This clonotype was picked up a small number of times. The rearrangement joins TRBV7-8 to TRBJ2-5; D perhaps matches TRBD2 (5 bases). Trimming pared 2 bases from V and 5 bases from J, leaving 15 bases between. There are 15 residues in the CDR3. Germline V lookup: CDR1 SGHVS, CDR2 FQNEAQ. CDR3 nucleotides: TGTGCCAGCAGCTTATTAGAGGGAAATGGGGAGACCCAGTACTTC. Its protein is CASSLLEGNGETQYF. Based on the CDR3 plus reference TRBV7-8 and TRBJ2-5, the full variable domain is GAGVSQSPRYKVAKRGQDVALRCDPISGHVSLFWYQQALGQGPEFLTYFQNEAQLDKSGLPSDRFFAERPEGSVSTLKIQRTQQEDSAVYLCASSLLEGNGETQYFGPGTRLLVL.

The V call is TRBV11-2, the J call TRBJ2-3, with 9 bases aligning to TRBD2. The CDR3 has 16 amino acids. J was trimmed by 2 bases and V by 7 bases; bases with no gene match: 10. The V gene's germline CDR1 is SGHAT and CDR2 FQNNGV. CDR3: CASTPLRGGNTDTQYF. The CDR3 bases are TGTGCCAGCACCCCCTTGCGGGGGGGAAACACAGATACGCAGTATTTT.

The chain joins TRBV4-3 to TRBJ1-2; D not resolved. Germline loops: CDR1 LGHNA, CDR2 YSLEER. This CDR3 has 14 amino acids. V dropped 1 base and J dropped 5 bases, with 11 bases sitting between them. The CDR3 DNA sequence: TGCGCCAGCAGCCAAGGCCCCAGGTCGTATGGCTACACCTTC. Translated: CASSQGPRSYGYTF.